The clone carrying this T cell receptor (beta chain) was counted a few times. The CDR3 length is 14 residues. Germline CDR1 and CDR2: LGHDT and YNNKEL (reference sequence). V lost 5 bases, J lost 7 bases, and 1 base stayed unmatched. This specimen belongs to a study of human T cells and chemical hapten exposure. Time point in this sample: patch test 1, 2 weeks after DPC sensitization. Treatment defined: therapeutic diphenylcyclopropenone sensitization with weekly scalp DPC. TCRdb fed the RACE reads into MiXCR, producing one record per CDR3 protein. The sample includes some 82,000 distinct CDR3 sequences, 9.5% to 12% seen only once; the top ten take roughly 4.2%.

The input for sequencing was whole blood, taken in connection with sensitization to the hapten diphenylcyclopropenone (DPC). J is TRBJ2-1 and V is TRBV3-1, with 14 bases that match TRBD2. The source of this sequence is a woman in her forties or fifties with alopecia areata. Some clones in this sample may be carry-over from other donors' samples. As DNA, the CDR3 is TGTGCCAGCAGCAGACTAGCGGGAGGGAATGAGCAGTTCTTC. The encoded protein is CASSRLAGGNEQFF.